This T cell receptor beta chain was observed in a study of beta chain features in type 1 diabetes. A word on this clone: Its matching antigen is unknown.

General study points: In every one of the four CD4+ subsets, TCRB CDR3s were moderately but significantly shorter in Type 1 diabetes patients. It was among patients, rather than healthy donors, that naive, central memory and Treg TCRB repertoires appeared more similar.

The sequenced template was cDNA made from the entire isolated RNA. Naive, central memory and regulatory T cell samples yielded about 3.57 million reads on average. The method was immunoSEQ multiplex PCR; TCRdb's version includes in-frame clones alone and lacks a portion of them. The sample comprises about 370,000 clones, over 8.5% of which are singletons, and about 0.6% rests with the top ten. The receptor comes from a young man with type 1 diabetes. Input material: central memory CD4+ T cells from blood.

CDR3 in DNA: TGTGCCAGCAGCTTGGAGGTTGAAAAACTGTTTTTT. Its translation: CASSLEVEKLFF. The V call is TRBV7-9, the J call TRBJ1-4, with D unresolved. Deletions cut 3 bases from V and 7 bases from J, with 6 bases between. The length of the CDR3 is 12 residues. Per germline, CDR1 SEHNR and CDR2 FQNEAQ (reference sequence).